This entry describes one TCR beta chain. Its specificity is unknown. This sample stems from a study of Ad26.COV2.S vaccination and SARS-CoV-2 variants. The overall study: In the COV1001 trial, the donor was in the Ad26.COV2.S arm. Overall study results and limits: Substantial breadth was reportedly displayed by spike-specific CD8+ and CD4+ T cell responses after vaccination. Using TCR breadth and depth analyses may have led to underestimated total T cell responses.

TCRdb's copy holds only in-frame clones and misses some; the assay was immunoSEQ multiplex PCR. The sample lists about 350,000 clones, approximately 90% seen once, with about 5% in the top ten. Treatment defined: some 20 received Ad26.COV2.S at low or high dose, single or two shots; about five received placebo; per-sample allocation not given. Collection of the samples took place on day 63 after the first injection of vaccine or placebo. An adult donor aged 18-55 years was enrolled in Boston. V was clipped by 6 bases and J by 3 bases, with 20 bases between them. The CDR3 spans 16 residues. CDR1 is MDHEN, CDR2 SYDVKM, per germline.

The receptor comes from a person between 18 and 60 years old who received the Ad26.COV2.S COVID-19 vaccine or a placebo. The input for sequencing was peripheral blood, taken in a trial of Ad26.COV2.S vaccine versus placebo. The chain combines TRBV28 with TRBJ1-1, with D uncertain. The CDR3 region has the DNA TGTGCCAGCAGCTACGTTCTATCTGGCGGGGACACTGAAGCTTTCTTT. Translation: CASSYVLSGGDTEAFF.